Below are 19 T cell receptor beta chains sequenced from a single sample in a study of T cell responses to AZD1222 COVID-19 vaccine. TCRdb's table, derived via immunoSEQ multiplex PCR, lists solely in-frame clones and lacks some. The sample has 150,000 to 200,000 clones; about nine tenths are singletons. Sequencing was performed on peripheral blood, taken 28 days after the second AZD1222 dose. The receptors were gathered from an adult who received the AZD1222 COVID-19 vaccine.

The V call is TRBV7-2, the J call TRBJ1-6, with D tentatively TRBD1 (6 bases). Germline V gives CDR1 SGHTA, CDR2 FQGNSA. V was shortened by 2 bases and J by 9 bases, with 20 bases between the two germline ends. CDR3 length: 17 residues. Written as DNA, the CDR3 is TGTGCCAGCAGCTTAACGAGTGGGGGGGGCGCGGGTTCACCCCTCCACTTT. As protein: CASSLTSGGGAGSPLHF.

The chain recombines TRBV6-5 with TRBJ1-1; D is possibly TRBD1 (5 bases). CDR3 length: 15 amino acids. V lost 0 bases to trimming and J lost 3 bases, with 11 bases between them. Germline CDR1 is MNHEY and CDR2 is SVGAGI. The CDR3 loop is CASSYSQGMDTEAFF. The CDR3, as DNA: TGTGCCAGCAGTTACTCCCAGGGTATGGACACTGAAGCTTTCTTT.

J is TRBJ2-7 and V is TRBV6-5, with D maybe TRBD1 (5 bases). The V gene lost 6 bases and the J gene lost 3 bases, with 12 bases spanning the gap. The CDR3 sequence is 13 residues long. CDR1 MNHEY and CDR2 SVGAGI come from the germline V gene. The DNA of the CDR3 is TGTGCCAGCAGCAGGGATTTTGGCTACGAGCAGTACTTC. It is translated as CASSRDFGYEQYF.

V gene TRBV19 combines with J gene TRBJ1-6; D is undetermined. Germline CDR1 LNHDA, CDR2 SQIVND (reference sequence). Trimming took 7 bases from V and 5 from J, leaving 18 bases between them. CDR3 length: 16 residues. CDR3 protein: CASKVESTIHNSPLHF. The CDR3 DNA reads TGTGCCAGTAAAGTGGAGTCCACGATCCATAATTCACCCCTCCACTTT.

V gene TRBV27 combines with J gene TRBJ1-5; the D is unclear. Germline values: CDR1 MNHEY, CDR2 SMNVEV (reference sequence). Trimming pared 6 bases from V and 5 bases from J, leaving 17 bases between. The CDR3 loop spans 15 amino acids. CDR3 nucleotides: TGTGCCAGCAGACTCGGACTAAATGGCGATCAGCCCCAGCATTTT. Translating gives CASRLGLNGDQPQHF.

The V call is TRBV4-3, the J call TRBJ2-1; 7 positions agree with TRBD1. V shed 3 bases and J 2 bases; nucleotides not matched to a gene: 7. This CDR3 comprises 16 residues. Germline CDR1 LGHNA, CDR2 YSLEER. Written as DNA, the CDR3 is TGCGCCAGCAGCCAGGAATGGACAGGAGCCTACAATGAGCAGTTCTTC. It translates to CASSQEWTGAYNEQFF.

The gene calls are TRBV11-2 and TRBJ2-3; D unresolved. Per germline, CDR1 SGHAT and CDR2 FQNNGV. This CDR3 spans 13 amino acids. The ends were cut back, 1 base at V and 7 bases at J, with 9 bases in the middle. This CDR3 reads CASSLVKEYTQYF. CDR3 DNA sequence: TGTGCCAGCAGCTTAGTAAAGGAATATACGCAGTATTTT.

The chain combines TRBV14 with TRBJ2-7; TRBD1 matches 9 bases. From germline, CDR1 is SGHDN and CDR2 FVKESK. The CDR3 runs 15 residues. V lost 5 bases, J lost 4 bases, and 9 bases stayed unmatched. CDR3 nucleotides: TGTGCCAGCAGCTCCCGGACAGGGGAGGGGTACGAGCAGTACTTC. Translation gives CASSSRTGEGYEQYF.

CDR3 sequence reads: CASSPGRISYEQYF. The DNA of the CDR3 is TGCGCCAGCAGCCCGGGACGGATTAGTTACGAGCAGTACTTC. This rearrangement joins TRBV4-1 to TRBJ2-7; perhaps D is TRBD1 or TRBD2 (5 bases each). V lost 4 bases to trimming and J lost 4 bases, with 14 bases between them. CDR1 is MGHRA and CDR2 is YSYEKL in the germline V gene. This CDR3 region has 14 residues.

The chain couples TRBV19 to TRBJ1-2; 8 positions agree with TRBD1. CDR1 is LNHDA, CDR2 SQIVND, per germline (reference sequence). V shed 4 bases and J 6 bases; nucleotides not matched to a gene: 22. The CDR3 totals 19 residues. This CDR3 is CASSTLISRDRPIEDGYTF. DNA for the CDR3: TGTGCCAGTAGTACACTTATAAGTCGGGACAGGCCCATCGAGGATGGCTACACCTTC.

The rearrangement uses TRBV7-2 and TRBJ2-5; D is uncertain. The V end lost 5 bases, the J end lost 3 bases, and 10 bases lay between the germline ends. This CDR3 has 13 amino acids. CDR1 and CDR2 (germline): SGHTA, FQGNSA. CDR3 sequence: CASSPLGKETQYF. DNA of the CDR3: TGTGCCAGCAGCCCATTAGGGAAAGAGACCCAGTACTTC.

The chain recombines TRBV28 with TRBJ1-4, with a weak D call TRBD1 (6 bases). Germline CDR1 MDHEN, CDR2 SYDVKM. Trimming removed 5 bases at V and 6 bases at J, with 13 bases between. The CDR3 length is 14 residues. CDR3 in amino acids: CASSPRPGDEKLFF. CDR3 coding DNA: TGTGCCAGCAGTCCTCGTCCAGGGGATGAAAAACTGTTTTTT.

The rearrangement links TRBV19 to TRBJ2-6; D is uncertain. The CDR3 contains 17 residues. From germline, CDR1 is LNHDA and CDR2 SQIVND (reference sequence). V shed 5 bases and J shed 0 bases, with 14 bases lying between them. As DNA, the CDR3 is TGTGCCAGTAGTCCAGGCGCAGAACCCTCTGGGGCCAACGTCCTGACTTTC. This translates into CASSPGAEPSGANVLTF.

The rearrangement links TRBV6-1 to TRBJ1-1; 7 bases line up with TRBD1. This CDR3 region has 17 residues. Unmatched junction bases numbered 13, after V lost 2 bases and J lost 4 bases. Germline-derived CDR1 and CDR2 are MNHNS and SASEGT. The DNA of the CDR3 is TGTGCCAGCAGTGAACTCAGGGGGGCGCATACGGGCACTGAAGCTTTCTTT. This translates into CASSELRGAHTGTEAFF.

This clone was observed once. This sequence joins TRBV2 and TRBJ2-3; D gene unclear. The CDR3 is 14 residues long. The germline gives CDR1 SNHLY, CDR2 FYNNEI. The V gene lost 6 bases and the J gene lost 1 base, with 11 bases spanning the gap. The CDR3 DNA sequence: TGTGCCAGCAGAGACTCAAGCGGCACAGATACGCAGTATTTT. It codes for CASRDSSGTDTQYF.

V usage is TRBV6-5 and J usage is TRBJ1-5; no firm D call. CDR1 and CDR2 from the germline V gene are MNHEY and SVGAGI. The CDR3 is 15 amino acids. Deletions cut 0 bases from V and 3 bases from J, with 9 bases between. In DNA form, the CDR3 reads TGTGCCAGCAGTTACTCTCCAGGAACCAATCAGCCCCAGCATTTT. This encodes CASSYSPGTNQPQHF.

The rearrangement joins TRBV18 to TRBJ2-7; tentative D call: TRBD1 (7 bases). CDR3 length: 13 amino acids. Trimming removed 8 bases from V and 0 bases from J, with 11 bases in between. Germline CDR1 KGHSH, CDR2 LQKENI. DNA for the CDR3: TGTGCCAGCGGGAGGACAGGCTCCTACGAGCAGTACTTC. Its protein is CASGRTGSYEQYF.

The chain combines TRBV6-5 with TRBJ1-6, with 9 bases identical to TRBD1. The CDR3 contains 15 residues. Trimming removed 0 bases from V and 9 bases from J; junction bases left unmatched: 3. Germline V gives CDR1 MNHEY, CDR2 SVGAGI. CDR3 sequence: CASSYSGTGSSPLHF. CDR3 sequence (DNA): TGTGCCAGCAGTTACTCGGGGACAGGGTCTTCACCCCTCCACTTT.

The chain uses TRBV7-2 and TRBJ2-7, with a possible D match to TRBD2 (5 bases). Trimming stripped 6 bases from V and 6 bases from J, with 12 bases between. This CDR3 contains 12 residues. The germline V gene encodes CDR1 SGHTA and CDR2 FQGNSA. CDR3 sequence reads: CASSPARGEQYF. DNA for the CDR3: TGTGCCAGCAGTCCTGCCCGGGGCGAGCAGTACTTC. Full variable domain (rest looked up from reference TRBV7-2 and TRBJ2-7): GAGVSQSPSNKVTEKGKDVELRCDPISGHTALYWYRQSLGQGLEFLIYFQGNSAPDKSGLPSDRFSAERTGGSVSTLTIQRTQQEDSAVYLCASSPARGEQYFGPGTRLTVT.